This TCR beta chain was identified in a study of OX40 agonist ivuxolimab in advanced cancers. Some clones are missing from TCRdb's copy, which holds only in-frame ones; the method was immunoSEQ multiplex PCR. This table holds about 110,000 clones, approximately 89% found once. This clone appeared a single time. CDR3 length equals 14 residues. Germline V gene sequence: CDR1 LNHDA, CDR2 SQIVND (reference sequence). The V end was cut by 6 bases, the J end by 3 bases, with 14 bases between. The sample in question was CD4+ or CD8+ T cells sorted from blood, obtained in a trial of the OX40 agonist ivuxolimab. This chain links TRBV19 with TRBJ2-5; no firm D call. The receptor was derived from an adult with an advanced solid tumor such as melanoma, head and neck, liver or kidney cancer. The chain's CDR3 is CASRGSGREETQYF. As DNA, the CDR3 is TGTGCCAGTAGAGGGTCAGGACGAGAAGAGACCCAGTACTTC.